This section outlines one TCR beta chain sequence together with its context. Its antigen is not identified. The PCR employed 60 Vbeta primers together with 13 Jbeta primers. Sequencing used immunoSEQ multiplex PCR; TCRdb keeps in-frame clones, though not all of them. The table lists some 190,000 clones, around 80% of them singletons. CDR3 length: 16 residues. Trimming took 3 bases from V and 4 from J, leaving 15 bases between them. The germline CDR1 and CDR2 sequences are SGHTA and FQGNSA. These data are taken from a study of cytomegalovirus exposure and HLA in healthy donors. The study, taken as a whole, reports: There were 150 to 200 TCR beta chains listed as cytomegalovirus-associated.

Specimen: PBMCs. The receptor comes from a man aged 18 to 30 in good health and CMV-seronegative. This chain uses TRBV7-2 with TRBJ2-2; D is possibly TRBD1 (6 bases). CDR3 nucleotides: TGTGCCAGCAGCTTCACAGGGCCCGGTATCACCGGGGAGCTGTTTTTT. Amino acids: CASSFTGPGITGELFF.